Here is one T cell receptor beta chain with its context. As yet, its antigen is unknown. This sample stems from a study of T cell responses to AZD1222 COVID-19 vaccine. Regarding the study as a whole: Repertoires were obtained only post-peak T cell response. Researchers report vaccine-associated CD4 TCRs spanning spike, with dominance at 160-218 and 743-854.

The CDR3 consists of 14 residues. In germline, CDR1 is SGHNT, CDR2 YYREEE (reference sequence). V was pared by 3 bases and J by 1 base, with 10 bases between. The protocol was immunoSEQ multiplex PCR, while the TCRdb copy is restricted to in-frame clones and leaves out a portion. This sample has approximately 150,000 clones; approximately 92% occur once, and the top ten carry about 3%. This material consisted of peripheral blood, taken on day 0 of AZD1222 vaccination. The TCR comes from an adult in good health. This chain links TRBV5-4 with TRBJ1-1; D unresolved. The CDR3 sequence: CASSSGMGNTEAFF. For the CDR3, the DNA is TGTGCCAGCAGCTCTGGGATGGGGAACACTGAAGCTTTCTTT. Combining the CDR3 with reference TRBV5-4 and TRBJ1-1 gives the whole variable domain ETGVTQSPTHLIKTRGQQVTLRCSSQSGHNTVSWYQQALGQGPQFIFQYYREEENGRGNFPPRFSGLQFPNYSSELNVNALELDDSALYLCASSSGMGNTEAFFGQGTRLTVV.